This TCR beta chain was captured in a study of blood T cell repertoires in COVID-19. With 0 bases removed from V and 11 bases from J, the gap between germline ends came to 7 bases. The CDR3 runs 11 residues. CDR1 and CDR2 (germline): LNHDA, SQIVND (reference sequence). Assay used: immunoSEQ multiplex PCR; TCRdb lists only in-frame clones, some missing. The sample contains about 220,000 clones, 85% to 90% of which appear only once. The TCR was taken from a woman between 50 and 59 years old with COVID-19, enrolled during active disease. The chain carries TRBV19 and TRBJ1-1; no clear D. The sequenced sample was peripheral blood. The DNA for the CDR3 is TGTGCCAGTAGTATAGAGGGGAGGGCTTTCTTT. Protein product: CASSIEGRAFF.